This is a list of T cell receptor beta chains from one sample in a study of PD-L1 blockade in urothelial cancer. Sequencing was performed with immunoSEQ multiplex PCR; in TCRdb, only in-frame clones are kept and a portion is missing. The data show roughly 74,000 clones, with around 87% seen just once and 5% to 7% held by the top ten. Sequenced here: PBMCs, sampled around atezolizumab (anti-PD-L1) treatment. The receptors here all came from a woman aged 70-85 years with urothelial cancer. The CDR3 runs from the conserved cysteine through the conserved F or W. Fields, in order: clone size, V gene, D gene, J gene, CDR3 DNA, CDR3 protein. D genes are given only for firm matches. Some rows mark clone size as missing; the rest say once, few, many or name a class of expanded clone.

clone_size: NA
v_call: TRBV27
d_call: NA
j_call: TRBJ1-3
cdr3_nt: TGTGCCAGCAGGGACTACTCTGGAAACACCATATATTTT
cdr3_aa: CASRDYSGNTIYF

clone_size: NA
v_call: TRBV28
d_call: NA
j_call: TRBJ2-7
cdr3_nt: TGTGCCAGCAGTTTAACCGGGTTGGGCGAGCAGTACTTC
cdr3_aa: CASSLTGLGEQYF

clone_size: NA
v_call: TRBV28
d_call: NA
j_call: TRBJ2-2
cdr3_nt: TGTGCCAGCGGGGGCCCGAACACCGGGGAGCTGTTTTTT
cdr3_aa: CASGGPNTGELFF

clone_size: NA
v_call: TRBV30
d_call: NA
j_call: TRBJ1-6
cdr3_nt: TGTGCCCTGGGCAGGGTAGATAATTCACCCCTCCACTTT
cdr3_aa: CALGRVDNSPLHF

clone_size: NA
v_call: TRBV7-2
d_call: TRBD1
j_call: TRBJ1-2
cdr3_nt: TGTGCCAGCAGCTGGTGGGCCGTCCCGGGACAGGGAACCGTGATTCCGACCTTC
cdr3_aa: CASSWWAVPGQGTVIPTF

clone_size: NA
v_call: TRBV27
d_call: TRBD1
j_call: TRBJ2-7
cdr3_nt: TGTGCCAGCAGCCCAGGGGGAACCTACGAGCAGTACTTC
cdr3_aa: CASSPGGTYEQYF

clone_size: NA
v_call: TRBV5-1
d_call: NA
j_call: TRBJ2-7
cdr3_nt: TGCGCCAGCAGCTTGGGTCAGGTTAGTAACGAGCAGTACTTC
cdr3_aa: CASSLGQVSNEQYF

clone_size: few
v_call: TRBV7-7
d_call: NA
j_call: TRBJ1-6
cdr3_nt: TGTGCCAGCAGCCAGGACAGAAATTCACCCCTCCACTTT
cdr3_aa: CASSQDRNSPLHF

clone_size: NA
v_call: TRBV6-5
d_call: NA
j_call: TRBJ2-7
cdr3_nt: TGTGCCAGCAGTTACTCAAGAGGGAGATCCTACGAGCAGTACTTC
cdr3_aa: CASSYSRGRSYEQYF

clone_size: NA
v_call: TRBV6-1
d_call: TRBD1
j_call: TRBJ1-1
cdr3_nt: TGTGCCAGCAGGCAGGGGGCTGTGAACACTGAAGCTTTCTTT
cdr3_aa: CASRQGAVNTEAFF

clone_size: NA
v_call: TRBV5-1
d_call: NA
j_call: TRBJ2-7
cdr3_nt: TGCGCCAGCAGCTTCCCAACTTCCTACGAGCAGTACTTC
cdr3_aa: CASSFPTSYEQYF

clone_size: once
v_call: TRBV2
d_call: TRBD1
j_call: TRBJ2-7
cdr3_nt: TGTGCCAGCAGTATTAGACAGGGGGTGTCCTACGAGCAGTACTTC
cdr3_aa: CASSIRQGVSYEQYF

clone_size: NA
v_call: TRBV30
d_call: NA
j_call: TRBJ2-1
cdr3_nt: TGTGCCTGGAAGGGGGGGCGAACTCTACTTAGTGAGCAGTTCTTC
cdr3_aa: CAWKGGRTLLSEQFF

clone_size: NA
v_call: TRBV10-1
d_call: NA
j_call: TRBJ2-1
cdr3_nt: TGCGCCAGCAGTGTTGGGCTAGCGACGGAGCAGTTCTTC
cdr3_aa: CASSVGLATEQFF

clone_size: NA
v_call: TRBV7-3
d_call: NA
j_call: TRBJ1-2
cdr3_nt: TGTGCCAGCAGCCGCCTCTCAGGCCCCTTTAACTATGGCTACACCTTC
cdr3_aa: CASSRLSGPFNYGYTF

clone_size: NA
v_call: TRBV5-4
d_call: TRBD1
j_call: TRBJ1-2
cdr3_nt: TGTGCCAGCAGCATCGGGACAGGGGGCCACCCAAACTATGGCTACACCTTC
cdr3_aa: CASSIGTGGHPNYGYTF

clone_size: NA
v_call: TRBV30
d_call: TRBD2
j_call: TRBJ2-5
cdr3_nt: TGTGCCTGGAGTACTGGACTAGCGGATTATCAAGAGACCCAGTACTTC
cdr3_aa: CAWSTGLADYQETQYF

clone_size: once
v_call: TRBV11-2
d_call: TRBD1
j_call: TRBJ2-7
cdr3_nt: TGTGCCAGCAGCTTAGACCCCGTGACAGGGTATAGGGGCTACGAGCAGTACTTC
cdr3_aa: CASSLDPVTGYRGYEQYF

clone_size: NA
v_call: TRBV7-2
d_call: TRBD1
j_call: TRBJ2-3
cdr3_nt: TGTGCCAGCGGGACAGGGTCCGAAGATACGCAGTATTTT
cdr3_aa: CASGTGSEDTQYF

clone_size: NA
v_call: TRBV10-1
d_call: NA
j_call: TRBJ2-7
cdr3_nt: TGCGCCAGCAGTGCCGCGGGACCCAGCTCCTACGAGCAGTACTTC
cdr3_aa: CASSAAGPSSYEQYF

clone_size: once
v_call: TRBV9
d_call: NA
j_call: TRBJ1-5
cdr3_nt: TGTGCCAGCAGCGTCGGGTCGGGGGGCCCATATAGCAATCAGCCCCAGCATTTT
cdr3_aa: CASSVGSGGPYSNQPQHF

clone_size: few
v_call: TRBV6-5
d_call: NA
j_call: TRBJ1-1
cdr3_nt: TGTGCCAGCAGTTACTCGGCAGAAGAAGCTTTCTTT
cdr3_aa: CASSYSAEEAFF

clone_size: NA
v_call: TRBV5-1
d_call: TRBD2
j_call: TRBJ2-3
cdr3_nt: TGCGCCAGCAGAGGGCTAGCGGGACCCACAGATACGCAGTATTTT
cdr3_aa: CASRGLAGPTDTQYF

clone_size: NA
v_call: TRBV7-8
d_call: NA
j_call: TRBJ2-6
cdr3_nt: TGTGCCAGCAGCCCGGACAGATTCACTCCTGGGGCCAACGTCCTGACTTTC
cdr3_aa: CASSPDRFTPGANVLTF

clone_size: NA
v_call: TRBV9
d_call: NA
j_call: TRBJ2-4
cdr3_nt: TGTGCCAGCAGCGTAGCGGGGGACCTGAGGAACATTCAGTACTTC
cdr3_aa: CASSVAGDLRNIQYF

clone_size: NA
v_call: TRBV4-3
d_call: NA
j_call: TRBJ2-1
cdr3_nt: TGCGCCAGCAGCCAAGATCAGGGCCTATACAATGAGCAGTTCTTC
cdr3_aa: CASSQDQGLYNEQFF

clone_size: few
v_call: TRBV27
d_call: NA
j_call: TRBJ1-2
cdr3_nt: TGTGCCAGCAGCAATAATCGGGACAACTCCAGGGGCTACACCTTC
cdr3_aa: CASSNNRDNSRGYTF

clone_size: NA
v_call: TRBV15
d_call: NA
j_call: TRBJ2-1
cdr3_nt: TGTGCCACCAGCGTCCTGGTACAGGCTGGTGAGCAGTTCTTC
cdr3_aa: CATSVLVQAGEQFF

clone_size: NA
v_call: TRBV27
d_call: TRBD1
j_call: TRBJ2-7
cdr3_nt: TGTGCCAGCAGCGAACAGGGGTTGGTCTACGAGCAGTACTTC
cdr3_aa: CASSEQGLVYEQYF

clone_size: NA
v_call: TRBV2
d_call: NA
j_call: TRBJ2-1
cdr3_nt: TGTGCCAGAGAGGGAGACAATGAGCAGTTCTTC
cdr3_aa: CAREGDNEQFF

clone_size: NA
v_call: TRBV6-1
d_call: NA
j_call: TRBJ2-5
cdr3_nt: TGTGCCAGCAGTGGGGTGGGAGTGGAGACCCAGTACTTC
cdr3_aa: CASSGVGVETQYF